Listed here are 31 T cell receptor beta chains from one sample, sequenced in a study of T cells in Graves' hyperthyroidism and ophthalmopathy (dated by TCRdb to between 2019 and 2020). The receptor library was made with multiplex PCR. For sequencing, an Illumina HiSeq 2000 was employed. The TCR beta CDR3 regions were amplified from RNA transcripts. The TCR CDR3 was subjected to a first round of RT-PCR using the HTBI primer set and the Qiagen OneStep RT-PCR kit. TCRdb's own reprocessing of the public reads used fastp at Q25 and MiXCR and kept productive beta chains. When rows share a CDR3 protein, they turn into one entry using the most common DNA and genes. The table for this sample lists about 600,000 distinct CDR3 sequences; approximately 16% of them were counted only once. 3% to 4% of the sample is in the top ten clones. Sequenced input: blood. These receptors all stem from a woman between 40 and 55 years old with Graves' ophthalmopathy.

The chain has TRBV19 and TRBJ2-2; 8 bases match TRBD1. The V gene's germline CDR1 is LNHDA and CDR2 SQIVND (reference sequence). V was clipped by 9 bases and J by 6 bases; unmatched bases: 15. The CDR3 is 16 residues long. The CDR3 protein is CASYKSGQAGAGELFF. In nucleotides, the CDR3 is TGTGCCAGCTATAAATCGGGACAGGCTGGGGCCGGGGAGCTGTTTTTT.

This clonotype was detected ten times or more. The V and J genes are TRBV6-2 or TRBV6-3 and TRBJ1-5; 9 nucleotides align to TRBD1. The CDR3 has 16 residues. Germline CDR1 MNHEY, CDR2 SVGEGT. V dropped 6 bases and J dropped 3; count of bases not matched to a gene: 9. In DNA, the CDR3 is TGTGCCAGCAGCCCATGGGGACAGGGTGCCAATCAGCCCCAGCATTTT. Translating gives CASSPWGQGANQPQHF.

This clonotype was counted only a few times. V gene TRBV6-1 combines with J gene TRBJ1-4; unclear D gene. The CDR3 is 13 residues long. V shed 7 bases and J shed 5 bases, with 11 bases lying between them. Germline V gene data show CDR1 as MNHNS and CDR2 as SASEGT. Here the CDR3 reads CASKVTLNEKLFF. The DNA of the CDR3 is TGTGCCAGCAAGGTCACATTGAATGAAAAACTGTTTTTT.

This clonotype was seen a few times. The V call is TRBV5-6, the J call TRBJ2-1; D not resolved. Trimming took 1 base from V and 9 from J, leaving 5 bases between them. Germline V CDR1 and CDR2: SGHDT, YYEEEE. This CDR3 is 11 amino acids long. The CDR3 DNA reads TGTGCCAGCAGCTTGAAGTCTGAGCAGTTCTTC. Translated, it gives CASSLKSEQFF.

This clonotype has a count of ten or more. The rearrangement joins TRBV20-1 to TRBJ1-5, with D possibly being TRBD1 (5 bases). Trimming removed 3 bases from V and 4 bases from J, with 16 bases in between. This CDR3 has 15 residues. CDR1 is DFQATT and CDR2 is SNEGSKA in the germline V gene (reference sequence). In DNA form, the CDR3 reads TGCAGTGCTAGCCGGGGGAACTACGAAAATCAGCCCCAGCATTTT. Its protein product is CSASRGNYENQPQHF.

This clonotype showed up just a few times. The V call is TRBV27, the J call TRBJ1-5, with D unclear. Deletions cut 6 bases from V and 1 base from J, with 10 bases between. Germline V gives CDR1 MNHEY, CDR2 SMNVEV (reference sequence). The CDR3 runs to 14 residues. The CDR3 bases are TGTGCCAGCAGGCCACACACGAGCAATCAGCCCCAGCATTTT. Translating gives CASRPHTSNQPQHF.

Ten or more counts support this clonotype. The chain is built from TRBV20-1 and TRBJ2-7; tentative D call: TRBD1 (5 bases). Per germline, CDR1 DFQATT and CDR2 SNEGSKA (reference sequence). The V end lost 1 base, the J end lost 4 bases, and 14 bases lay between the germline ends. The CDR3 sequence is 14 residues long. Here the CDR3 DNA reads TGCAGTGCTAGAGGCCAACTACAGGAATACGAGCAGTACTTC. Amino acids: CSARGQLQEYEQYF.

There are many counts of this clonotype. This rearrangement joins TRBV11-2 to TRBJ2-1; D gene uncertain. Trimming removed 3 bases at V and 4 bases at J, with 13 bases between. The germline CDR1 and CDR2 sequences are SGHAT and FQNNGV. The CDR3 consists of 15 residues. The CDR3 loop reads CASSFSARPYNEQFF. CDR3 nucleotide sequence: TGTGCCAGCAGCTTCTCAGCGCGACCTTACAATGAGCAGTTCTTC.

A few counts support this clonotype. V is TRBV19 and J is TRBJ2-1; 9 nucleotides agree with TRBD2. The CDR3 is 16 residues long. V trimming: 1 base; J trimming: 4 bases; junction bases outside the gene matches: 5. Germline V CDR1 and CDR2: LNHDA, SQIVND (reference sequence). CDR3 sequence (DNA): TGTGCCAGTAGTATAGTAGCTAGCGGGGAGTACAATGAGCAGTTCTTC. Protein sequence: CASSIVASGEYNEQFF.

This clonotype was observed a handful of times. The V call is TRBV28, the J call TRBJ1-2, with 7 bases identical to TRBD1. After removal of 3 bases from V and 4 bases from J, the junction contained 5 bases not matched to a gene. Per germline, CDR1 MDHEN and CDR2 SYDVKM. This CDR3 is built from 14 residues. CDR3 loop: CASSLQGGSYGYTF. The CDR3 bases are TGTGCCAGCAGTTTGCAGGGGGGCAGCTATGGCTACACCTTC.

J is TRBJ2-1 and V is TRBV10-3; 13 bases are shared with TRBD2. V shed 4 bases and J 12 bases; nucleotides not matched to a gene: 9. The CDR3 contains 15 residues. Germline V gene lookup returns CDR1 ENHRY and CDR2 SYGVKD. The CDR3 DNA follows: TGTGCCATCAGTGGTGGACTAGCGGGAGTCCTCACGCAGTTCTTC. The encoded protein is CAISGGLAGVLTQFF.

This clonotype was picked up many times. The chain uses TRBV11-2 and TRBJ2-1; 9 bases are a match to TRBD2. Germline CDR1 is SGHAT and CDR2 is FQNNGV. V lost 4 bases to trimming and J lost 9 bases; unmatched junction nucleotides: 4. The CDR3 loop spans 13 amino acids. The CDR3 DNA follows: TGTGCCAGCAGCTCTCAGCGGGAGGTTGAGCAGTTCTTC. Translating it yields CASSSQREVEQFF.

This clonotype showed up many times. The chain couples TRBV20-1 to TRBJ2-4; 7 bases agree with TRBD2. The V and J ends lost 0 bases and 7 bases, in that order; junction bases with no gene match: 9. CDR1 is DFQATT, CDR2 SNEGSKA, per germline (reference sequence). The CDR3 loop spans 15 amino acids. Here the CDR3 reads CSARDHSGTMNIQYF. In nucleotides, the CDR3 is TGCAGTGCTAGAGATCACAGCGGGACTATGAACATTCAGTACTTC.

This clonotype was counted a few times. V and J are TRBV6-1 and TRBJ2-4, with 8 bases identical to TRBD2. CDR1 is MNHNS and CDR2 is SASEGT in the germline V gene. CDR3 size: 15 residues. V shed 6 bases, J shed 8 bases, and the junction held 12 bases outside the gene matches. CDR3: CASRRTSWFGDIQYF. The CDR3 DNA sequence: TGTGCCAGCAGGAGGACTAGCTGGTTTGGGGACATTCAGTACTTC.

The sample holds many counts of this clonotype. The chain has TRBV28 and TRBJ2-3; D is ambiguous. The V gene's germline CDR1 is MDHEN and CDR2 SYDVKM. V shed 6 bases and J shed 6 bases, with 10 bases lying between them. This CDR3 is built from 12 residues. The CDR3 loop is CASSSPSDTQYF. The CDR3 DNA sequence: TGTGCCAGCAGCTCCCCGTCGGATACGCAGTATTTT.

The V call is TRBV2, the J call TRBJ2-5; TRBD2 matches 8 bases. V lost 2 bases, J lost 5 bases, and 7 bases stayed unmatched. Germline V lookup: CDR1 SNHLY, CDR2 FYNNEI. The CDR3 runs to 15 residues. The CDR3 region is CASSEISGGFETQYF. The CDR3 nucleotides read TGTGCCAGCAGTGAAATCAGCGGGGGATTTGAGACCCAGTACTTC.

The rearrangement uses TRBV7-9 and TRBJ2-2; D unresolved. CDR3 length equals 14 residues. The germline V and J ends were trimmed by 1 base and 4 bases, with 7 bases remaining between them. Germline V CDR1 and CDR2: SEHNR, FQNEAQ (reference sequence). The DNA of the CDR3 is TGTGCCAGCAGCTTAGTATTCCGCACCGGGGAGCTGTTTTTT. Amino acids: CASSLVFRTGELFF.

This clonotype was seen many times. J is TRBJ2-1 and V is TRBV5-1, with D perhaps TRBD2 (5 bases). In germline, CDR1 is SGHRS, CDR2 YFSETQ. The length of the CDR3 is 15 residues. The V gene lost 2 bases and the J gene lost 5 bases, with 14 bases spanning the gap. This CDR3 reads CASSFESGSNNEQFF. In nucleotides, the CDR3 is TGCGCCAGCAGCTTTGAGAGCGGATCTAACAATGAGCAGTTCTTC. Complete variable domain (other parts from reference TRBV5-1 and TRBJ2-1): KAGVTQTPRYLIKTRGQQVTLSCSPISGHRSVSWYQQTPGQGLQFLFEYFSETQRNKGNFPGRFSGRQFSNSRSEMNVSTLELGDSALYLCASSFESGSNNEQFFGPGTRLTVL.

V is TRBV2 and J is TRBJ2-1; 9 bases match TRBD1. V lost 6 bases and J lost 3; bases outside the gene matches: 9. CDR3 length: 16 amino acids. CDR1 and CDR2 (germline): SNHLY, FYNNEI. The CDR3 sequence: CASRYSGTGLYNEQFF. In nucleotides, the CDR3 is TGTGCCAGCAGGTACTCCGGGACAGGGCTCTACAATGAGCAGTTCTTC. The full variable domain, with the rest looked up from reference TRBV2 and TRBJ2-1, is EPEVTQTPSHQVTQMGQEVILRCVPISNHLYFYWYRQILGQKVEFLVSFYNNEISEKSEIFDDQFSVERPDGSNFTLKIRSTKLEDSAMYFCASRYSGTGLYNEQFFGPGTRLTVL.

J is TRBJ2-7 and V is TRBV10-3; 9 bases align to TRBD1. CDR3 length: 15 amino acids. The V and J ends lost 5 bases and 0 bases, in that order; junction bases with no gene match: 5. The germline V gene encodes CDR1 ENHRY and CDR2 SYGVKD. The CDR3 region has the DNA TGTGCCATCAGTTCGGGACAGGGTAGCTCCTACGAGCAGTACTTC. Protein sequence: CAISSGQGSSYEQYF.

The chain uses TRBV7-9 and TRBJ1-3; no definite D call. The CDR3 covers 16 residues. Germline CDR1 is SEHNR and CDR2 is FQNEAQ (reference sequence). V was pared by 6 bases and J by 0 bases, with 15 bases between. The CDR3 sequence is CASRANLGSSGNTIYF. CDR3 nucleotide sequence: TGTGCCAGCAGAGCCAATTTGGGTTCCTCTGGAAACACCATATATTTT.

The CDR3 DNA reads TGTGCCAGCAGCCACAGGACGAGCGTCTCTGGGGCCAACGTCCTGACTTTC. As protein: CASSHRTSVSGANVLTF. The V call is TRBV7-9, the J call TRBJ2-6, with a tentative D call TRBD1 (5 bases). Trimming stripped 5 bases from V and 0 bases from J, with 14 bases between. The germline gives CDR1 SEHNR, CDR2 FQNEAQ (reference sequence). CDR3 length: 17 residues.

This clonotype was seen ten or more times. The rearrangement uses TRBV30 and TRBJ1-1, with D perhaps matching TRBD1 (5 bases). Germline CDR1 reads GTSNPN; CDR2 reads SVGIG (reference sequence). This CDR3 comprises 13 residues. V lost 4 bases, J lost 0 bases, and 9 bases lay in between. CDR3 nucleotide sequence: TGTGCCTGGAAAGCGGGGCTGAACACTGAAGCTTTCTTT. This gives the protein CAWKAGLNTEAFF.

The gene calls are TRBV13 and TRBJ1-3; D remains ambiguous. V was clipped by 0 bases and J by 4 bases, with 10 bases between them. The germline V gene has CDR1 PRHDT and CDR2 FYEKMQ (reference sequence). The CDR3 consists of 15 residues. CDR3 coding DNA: TGTGCCAGCAGCTTAGGCCGAGAGGTCGGAAACACCATATATTTT. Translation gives CASSLGREVGNTIYF.

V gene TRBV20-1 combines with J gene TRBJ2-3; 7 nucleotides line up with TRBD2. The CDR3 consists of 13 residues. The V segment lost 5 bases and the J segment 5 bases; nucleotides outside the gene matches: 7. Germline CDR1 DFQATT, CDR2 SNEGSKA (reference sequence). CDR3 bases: TGCAGTGCTGGGGTTGGGGGGGAAGATACGCAGTATTTT. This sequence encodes CSAGVGGEDTQYF.

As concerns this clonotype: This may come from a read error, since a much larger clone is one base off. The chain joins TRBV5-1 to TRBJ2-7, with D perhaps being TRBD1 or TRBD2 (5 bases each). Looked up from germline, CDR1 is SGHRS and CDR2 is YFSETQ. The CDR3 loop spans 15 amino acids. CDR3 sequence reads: CASRPTEGGSYEQYF. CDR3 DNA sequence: TGTGCCAGCAGGCCGACAGAGGGCGGCTCCTACGAGCAGTACTTC.

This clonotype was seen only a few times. As DNA, the CDR3 is TGTGCCAGCAGTACTGCCCGGAACACTGAAGCTTTCTTT. It codes for CASSTARNTEAFF. The chain is built from TRBV28 and TRBJ1-1; D is unclear. Germline-derived CDR1 and CDR2 are MDHEN and SYDVKM. Deletions cut 5 bases from V and 1 base from J, with 8 bases between. The CDR3 spans 13 residues.

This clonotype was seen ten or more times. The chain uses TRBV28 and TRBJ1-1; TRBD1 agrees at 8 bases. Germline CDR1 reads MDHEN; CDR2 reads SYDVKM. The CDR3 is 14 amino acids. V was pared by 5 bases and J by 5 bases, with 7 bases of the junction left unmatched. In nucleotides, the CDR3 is TGTGCCAGCAGTATTCAGGGGGCTAGGACTGAAGCTTTCTTT. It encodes CASSIQGARTEAFF.

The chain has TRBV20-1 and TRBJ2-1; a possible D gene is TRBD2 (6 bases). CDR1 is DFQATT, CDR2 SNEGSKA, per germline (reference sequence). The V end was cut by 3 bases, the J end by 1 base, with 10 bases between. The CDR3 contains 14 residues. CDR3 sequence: CSARRLASYNEQFF. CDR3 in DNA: TGCAGTGCTAGGCGGCTAGCGTCCTACAATGAGCAGTTCTTC.

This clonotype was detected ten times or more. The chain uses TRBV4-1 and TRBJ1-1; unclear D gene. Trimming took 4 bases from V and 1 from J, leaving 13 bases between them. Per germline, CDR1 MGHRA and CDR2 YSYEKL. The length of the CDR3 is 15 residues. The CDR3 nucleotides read TGCGCCAGCAGCCCTGGGCACGGCCCGAACACTGAAGCTTTCTTT. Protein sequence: CASSPGHGPNTEAFF.

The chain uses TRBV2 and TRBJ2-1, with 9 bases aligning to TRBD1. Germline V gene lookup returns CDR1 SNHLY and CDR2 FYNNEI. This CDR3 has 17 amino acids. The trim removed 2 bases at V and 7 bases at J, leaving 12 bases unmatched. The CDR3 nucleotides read TGTGCCAGCAGTGAACTCAGGGGACAGGGTAAAGGGAATGAGCAGTTCTTC. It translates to CASSELRGQGKGNEQFF.